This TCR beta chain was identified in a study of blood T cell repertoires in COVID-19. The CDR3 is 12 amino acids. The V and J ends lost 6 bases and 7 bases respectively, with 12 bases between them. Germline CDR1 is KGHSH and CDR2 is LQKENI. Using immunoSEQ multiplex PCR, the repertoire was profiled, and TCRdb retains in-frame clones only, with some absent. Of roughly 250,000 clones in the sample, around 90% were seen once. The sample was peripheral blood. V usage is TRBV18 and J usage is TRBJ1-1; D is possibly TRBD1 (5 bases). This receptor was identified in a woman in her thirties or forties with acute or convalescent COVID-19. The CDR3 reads CASSPGTGEAFF. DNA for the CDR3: TGTGCCAGCTCCCCCGGGACTGGTGAAGCTTTCTTT. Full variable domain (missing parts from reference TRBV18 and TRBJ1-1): NAGVMQNPRHLVRRRGQEARLRCSPMKGHSHVYWYRQLPEEGLKFMVYLQKENIIDESGMPKERFSAEFPKEGPSILRIQQVVRGDSAAYFCASSPGTGEAFFGQGTRLTVV.